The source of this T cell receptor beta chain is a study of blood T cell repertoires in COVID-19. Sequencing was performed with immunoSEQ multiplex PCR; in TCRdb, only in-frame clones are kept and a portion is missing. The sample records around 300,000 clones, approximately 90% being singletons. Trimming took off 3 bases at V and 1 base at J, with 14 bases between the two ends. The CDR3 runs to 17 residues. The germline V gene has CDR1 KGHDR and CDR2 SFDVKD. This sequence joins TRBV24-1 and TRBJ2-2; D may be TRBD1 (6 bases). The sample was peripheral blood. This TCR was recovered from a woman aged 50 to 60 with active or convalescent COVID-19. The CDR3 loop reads CATSDVGQPLNTGELFF. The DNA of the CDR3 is TGTGCCACCAGTGATGTTGGACAGCCACTGAACACCGGGGAGCTGTTTTTT.